Each of the 5 T cell receptor beta chains below was sequenced from the same sample in a study of control samples from healthy donors and cancer patients. Profiling relied on immunoSEQ multiplex PCR, and the TCRdb table lists in-frame clones only, not all of them. The table records about 220,000 clones, around 94% of them present only once. The specimen was blood. Every receptor here comes from a man between 45 and 60 years old in good health.

V usage is TRBV28 and J usage is TRBJ2-7, with 8 bases lining up with TRBD1. Germline V gene sequence: CDR1 MDHEN, CDR2 SYDVKM. The CDR3 is 15 amino acids. J lost 0 bases, V lost 5 bases, and 6 bases had no gene match. This CDR3 reads CASSMTGVASYEQYF. CDR3 sequence (DNA): TGTGCCAGCAGTATGACAGGGGTGGCCTCCTACGAGCAGTACTTC.

The chain employs TRBV5-1 and TRBJ2-1, with D possibly TRBD1 on 6 matching bases. The CDR3 covers 14 residues. V lost 6 bases and J 3 bases, leaving 13 bases between the germline ends. Germline CDR1 and CDR2: SGHRS and YFSETQ. The CDR3 spells CASTSRTDYNEQFF. The CDR3 DNA follows: TGCGCCAGCACCAGTCGGACAGACTACAATGAGCAGTTCTTC. Combining the CDR3 with reference TRBV5-1 and TRBJ2-1 gives the whole variable domain KAGVTQTPRYLIKTRGQQVTLSCSPISGHRSVSWYQQTPGQGLQFLFEYFSETQRNKGNFPGRFSGRQFSNSRSEMNVSTLELGDSALYLCASTSRTDYNEQFFGPGTRLTVL.

The rearrangement uses TRBV6-6 and TRBJ2-7; 13 nucleotides line up with TRBD2. V lost 6 bases, J lost 3 bases, and 5 bases stayed unmatched. Germline lookup yields CDR1 MNHNY and CDR2 SVGAGI (reference sequence). This CDR3 is built from 15 residues. The CDR3 sequence is CASSPGTSGDYEQYV. CDR3 coding DNA: TGTGCCAGCAGCCCCGGGACTAGCGGGGACTACGAGCAGTACGTC.

This clone was recorded only once. The rearrangement joins TRBV6-6 to TRBJ2-7, with TRBD2 matching 8 bases. Germline V gene lookup returns CDR1 MNHNY and CDR2 SVGAGI (reference sequence). The CDR3 length is 16 residues. V shed 4 bases and J 2 bases; nucleotides not matched to a gene: 10. The CDR3 coding sequence is TGTGCCAGCAGTTCGTCAGGAGCGGGACTAGCCTACGAGCAGTACTTC. It encodes CASSSSGAGLAYEQYF.

This chain links TRBV7-2 with TRBJ2-1, with D possibly matching TRBD1 (5 bases). CDR1 and CDR2 (germline): SGHTA, FQGNSA. This CDR3 has 13 amino acids. V dropped 5 bases and J dropped 5 bases, with 10 bases sitting between them. The CDR3 sequence is CASSPPGNNEQFF. CDR3 DNA sequence: TGTGCCAGCAGCCCACCAGGGAACAATGAGCAGTTCTTC.